The rows below give T cell receptor beta chains drawn from one sample of a study of T cells in narcolepsy. Libraries were prepared by immunoSEQ multiplex PCR; TCRdb keeps only in-frame clonotypes and omits some of them. Here the sample spans under 20,000 clones, 86% being singletons. Source material: memory (CD45RA-) CD4+ T cells from blood. The receptors originated from a human donor in good health. The CDR3 runs from the conserved cysteine through the conserved F or W. The D gene is left open where the match is weak. Clone size appears in some rows only: once, few, many, or a class for an expanded clone.

d_call	clone_size	v_call	j_call	cdr3_aa	cdr3_nt
-	-	TRBV30	TRBJ2-7	CAWNPGPRGSYEQYF	TGTGCCTGGAACCCGGGACCTAGAGGGTCGTACGAGCAGTACTTC
-	-	TRBV12-5	TRBJ2-5	CASGLVPGLGRAVKGTQYF	TGTGCTAGTGGTTTGGTGCCCGGCCTGGGACGGGCAGTAAAAGGGACCCAGTACTTC
-	few	TRBV6-1	TRBJ1-5	CASSEFYIWRGDQPQHF	TGTGCCAGCAGTGAATTTTATATATGGAGGGGCGATCAGCCCCAGCATTTT
-	-	TRBV12-5	TRBJ1-5	CASGLGSAITNQPQHF	TGTGCTAGTGGTTTGGGCTCAGCGATTACCAATCAGCCCCAGCATTTT
-	-	TRBV9	TRBJ1-5	CASSVGGVGSQPQHF	TGTGCCAGCAGCGTAGGGGGTGTTGGCAGTCAGCCCCAGCATTTT
TRBD2	-	TRBV5-1	TRBJ2-3	CASTLAGTSTDTQYF	TGCGCCAGCACGTTAGCGGGGACTAGCACAGATACGCAGTATTTT
-	-	TRBV30	TRBJ1-2	CAWQGNGYTF	TGTGCCTGGCAGGGTAATGGCTACACCTTC
-	-	TRBV11-3	TRBJ2-6	CASSPLQTANVLTF	TGTGCCAGCAGCCCCCTACAGACCGCCAACGTCCTGACTTTC
-	few	TRBV6-1	TRBJ1-2	CASSEALWTEGF	TGTGCCAGCAGTGAAGCGCTTTGGACAGAGGGCTTC
-	once	TRBV4-1	TRBJ1-3	CASSGLGLSGNTIYF	TGCGCCAGCAGCGGATTAGGGCTTTCTGGAAACACCATATATTTT
-	-	TRBV27	TRBJ2-2	CASRPRGALTSNTGELFF	TGTGCCAGCAGGCCCAGGGGGGCGCTAACTTCGAACACCGGGGAGCTGTTTTTT
-	-	TRBV12-5	TRBJ1-3	CASGLRLPGPAGNTIYF	TGTGCTAGTGGTTTGCGCCTTCCGGGGCCGGCTGGAAACACCATATATTTT
-	-	TRBV7-2	TRBJ1-2	CASSSGANYGYTF	TGTGCCAGCAGCTCCGGAGCTAACTATGGCTACACCTTC
-	few	TRBV5-1	TRBJ2-2	CATSDTGELFF	TGCGCCACATCCGACACCGGGGAGCTGTTTTTT
-	-	TRBV7-8	TRBJ1-1	CASSWGPRGDTEAFF	TGTGCCAGCAGCTGGGGACCCCGAGGGGACACTGAAGCTTTCTTT
-	-	TRBV30	TRBJ2-1	CAWRRYNEQFF	TGTGCCTGGCGCCGTTATAATGAGCAGTTCTTC
-	-	TRBV30	TRBJ1-4	CAWSRWGARGRDEKLFF	TGTGCCTGGAGTAGATGGGGGGCGCGGGGGCGAGATGAAAAACTGTTTTTT
-	-	TRBV5-1	TRBJ2-1	CASSSTGTGSYNEQFF	TGCGCCAGCAGCTCCACCGGGACTGGCTCCTACAATGAGCAGTTCTTC
-	-	TRBV30	TRBJ1-4	CAGDSNEKLFF	TGTGCCGGTGACAGTAATGAAAAACTGTTTTTT
-	-	TRBV7-2	TRBJ2-3	CASSPPSVDTQYF	TGTGCCAGCAGCCCGCCTAGCGTTGATACGCAGTATTTT
-	-	TRBV29-1	TRBJ1-1	CSVVISWGFGTEAFF	TGCAGCGTTGTAATCTCGTGGGGTTTCGGCACTGAAGCTTTCTTT
TRBD1	-	TRBV4-3	TRBJ1-2	CASSQVTGEGYTF	TGCGCCAGCAGCCAAGTTACAGGGGAAGGCTACACCTTC
-	-	TRBV6-5	TRBJ1-5	CASSYSTSLSNQPQHF	TGTGCCAGCAGTTACTCGACCTCCCTGAGCAATCAGCCCCAGCATTTT
-	few	TRBV5-1	TRBJ1-1	CASSLEGIMAFF	TGCGCCAGCAGCTTGGAAGGTATCATGGCTTTCTTT
TRBD2	-	TRBV6-5	TRBJ2-5	CASSSLAGQETQYF	TGTGCCAGCAGTTCACTAGCGGGCCAAGAGACCCAGTACTTC
TRBD2	-	TRBV11-3	TRBJ2-7	CASSSGGVHEQYF	TGTGCCAGCAGCTCGGGAGGGGTCCACGAGCAGTACTTC